This TCR beta chain stems from a study of blood T cell repertoires in COVID-19. The CDR3 runs to 18 residues. The germline V gene encodes CDR1 LGHDT and CDR2 YNNKEL (reference sequence). J was trimmed by 6 bases and V by 8 bases; bases with no gene match: 21. Repertoires were generated with immunoSEQ multiplex PCR, while TCRdb's copy carries only in-frame clones and drops some. Here the sample spans about 180,000 clones, roughly 82% being singletons. Sequencing used peripheral blood. The chain combines TRBV3-1 (or the pseudogene TRBV3-2) with TRBJ2-2; 7 nucleotides align to TRBD2. The sequence came from an older woman with acute or convalescent COVID-19. The CDR3, as DNA: TGTGCCAGCGCTCGAATTACGACCGGCGGGAGAGGGGCCGGGGAGCTGTTTTTT. Amino acids: CASARITTGGRGAGELFF.